Listed below are T cell receptor beta chains from one sample, sequenced in a study of T-cell reconstitution after alpha-beta-depleted transplantation in children. Via MiXCR, TCRdb re-called the PCR reads, giving one row per CDR3 protein. Of 550,000 to 600,000 distinct CDR3 sequences listed, roughly 23% are singletons. The source material was PBMCs, mostly from graft donor cells, sampled 360 days after TCRalphabeta/CD19-depleted stem cell transplant. The receptors derive from a boy under three years old who had a stem cell transplant for acute myeloid leukemia, so the T cells may come from the graft donor. Each CDR3 is given with its conserved first and last residue. A D gene is named only where the DNA matches it firmly. Some rows mark clone size as missing; the rest say once, few, many or name a class of expanded clone.

j_call: TRBJ1-5; clone_size: many; v_call: TRBV12-3/TRBV12-4; d_call: -; cdr3_nt: TGTGCCAGCAGTTTTGGGGAAAGCAATCAGCCCCAGCATTTT; cdr3_aa: CASSFGESNQPQHF
j_call: TRBJ2-6; clone_size: few; v_call: TRBV2; d_call: -; cdr3_nt: TGTGCCAGCAGGGAAACAGGGTCCTCCCTCTCTGGGGCCAACGTCCTGACTTTC; cdr3_aa: CASRETGSSLSGANVLTF
j_call: TRBJ2-2; clone_size: few; v_call: TRBV29-1; d_call: TRBD2; cdr3_nt: TGCAGCACGACTAGCGGGGGGCTTACCGGGGAGCTGTTTTTT; cdr3_aa: CSTTSGGLTGELFF
j_call: TRBJ1-5; clone_size: few; v_call: TRBV15; d_call: TRBD1; cdr3_nt: TGTGCCACCAGCCCTAGACAGGGAGGTCAGCCCCAGCATTTT; cdr3_aa: CATSPRQGGQPQHF
j_call: TRBJ2-4; clone_size: -; v_call: TRBV9; d_call: -; cdr3_nt: TGTGCCAGCAGCGTAGGATCAGGGAGGAACATTCAGTACTTC; cdr3_aa: CASSVGSGRNIQYF
j_call: TRBJ2-5; clone_size: many; v_call: TRBV5-1; d_call: TRBD1; cdr3_nt: TGCGCCAGCAGCTTGGGGGACAGGGGAACCCAAGAGACCCAGTACTTC; cdr3_aa: CASSLGDRGTQETQYF
j_call: TRBJ2-3; clone_size: once; v_call: TRBV11-1; d_call: TRBD1; cdr3_nt: TGTGCCAGCAGCCCGCCCCGACAGGGGTTTAGCACAGATACGCAGTATTTT; cdr3_aa: CASSPPRQGFSTDTQYF
j_call: TRBJ2-5; clone_size: -; v_call: TRBV12-3/TRBV12-4; d_call: -; cdr3_nt: TGTGCCAGCAGTTCCCGTGCCATCGAGACCCAGTACTTC; cdr3_aa: CASSSRAIETQYF
j_call: TRBJ2-5; clone_size: -; v_call: TRBV7-2; d_call: TRBD2; cdr3_nt: TGTGCCAGCAGCTTGTCCGGACTAGCAGAGACCCAGTACTTC; cdr3_aa: CASSLSGLAETQYF
j_call: TRBJ2-7; clone_size: few; v_call: TRBV6-5; d_call: -; cdr3_nt: TGTGCCAGCAGTTACCCTTCACTGAGGAGCTCCTACGAGCAGTACTTC; cdr3_aa: CASSYPSLRSSYEQYF
j_call: TRBJ2-3; clone_size: -; v_call: TRBV12-3/TRBV12-4; d_call: TRBD2; cdr3_nt: TGTGCCACCCACCCCAGCGGGGGAACAGATACGCAGTATTTT; cdr3_aa: CATHPSGGTDTQYF
j_call: TRBJ1-1; clone_size: -; v_call: TRBV12-3/TRBV12-4; d_call: -; cdr3_nt: TGTGCCAGCACTTCCCCGGCAGGGTTGGGGTACACTGAAGCTTTCTTT; cdr3_aa: CASTSPAGLGYTEAFF
j_call: TRBJ2-1; clone_size: -; v_call: TRBV6-1; d_call: TRBD2; cdr3_nt: TGTGCCAGCAGTGGGACTAGCGGGGTGTACAATGAGCAGTTCTTC; cdr3_aa: CASSGTSGVYNEQFF
j_call: TRBJ2-2; clone_size: few; v_call: TRBV29-1; d_call: -; cdr3_nt: TGCAGCGGGTACGGGGGGAACACCGGGGAGCTGTTTTTT; cdr3_aa: CSGYGGNTGELFF
j_call: TRBJ2-2; clone_size: -; v_call: TRBV12-3/TRBV12-4; d_call: TRBD2; cdr3_nt: TGTGCCAGCACCTCACCGGGACTAGCGGGGCCGAACACCGGGGAGCTGTTTTTT; cdr3_aa: CASTSPGLAGPNTGELFF
j_call: TRBJ2-7; clone_size: -; v_call: TRBV12-3/TRBV12-4; d_call: TRBD1; cdr3_nt: TGTGCCAGCAGTTTCTCGGACAGGATTGCCCGCTACGAGCAGTACTTC; cdr3_aa: CASSFSDRIARYEQYF
j_call: TRBJ2-2; clone_size: -; v_call: TRBV9; d_call: -; cdr3_nt: TGTGCCAGCAGCGTACATATTTCTAAAGGTCCCGGGGAGCTGTTTTTT; cdr3_aa: CASSVHISKGPGELFF
j_call: TRBJ2-5; clone_size: many; v_call: TRBV4-1; d_call: TRBD2; cdr3_nt: TGCGCCAGCAGCCAAGAGGGACTAGCGTTCGAAGAGACCCAGTACTTC; cdr3_aa: CASSQEGLAFEETQYF
j_call: TRBJ1-4; clone_size: few; v_call: TRBV7-8; d_call: -; cdr3_nt: TGTGCCAGCAGCTTATTCTCACGGGCAGCACCTAATGAAAAACTGTTTTTT; cdr3_aa: CASSLFSRAAPNEKLFF
j_call: TRBJ2-5; clone_size: -; v_call: TRBV5-6; d_call: -; cdr3_nt: TGTGCCAGCAGCTTGGACGCAGCTTCTCATGTAGAGACCCAGTACTTC; cdr3_aa: CASSLDAASHVETQYF
j_call: TRBJ2-5; clone_size: -; v_call: TRBV7-3; d_call: -; cdr3_nt: TGTGCCAGCAGCGCAGAGGGGCGGGAGACCCAGTACTTC; cdr3_aa: CASSAEGRETQYF
j_call: TRBJ2-5; clone_size: few; v_call: TRBV7-2; d_call: -; cdr3_nt: TGTGCCAGCAGCCCCTTTTTGGGTTTCGAAGAGACCCAGTACTTC; cdr3_aa: CASSPFLGFEETQYF
j_call: TRBJ1-2; clone_size: many; v_call: TRBV4-2; d_call: TRBD1; cdr3_nt: TGTGCCAGCAGCCAAGATCCAGGGGGTAACTATGGCTACACCTTC; cdr3_aa: CASSQDPGGNYGYTF
j_call: TRBJ2-3; clone_size: -; v_call: TRBV11-2; d_call: TRBD1; cdr3_nt: TGTGCCATTTCCCGGGACAGGGGAGATACGCAGTATTTT; cdr3_aa: CAISRDRGDTQYF
j_call: TRBJ2-1; clone_size: few; v_call: TRBV20-1; d_call: TRBD2; cdr3_nt: TGCAGTGCTAGAGGGGGGGAGGGGCCCGTCAGGAGCAATGAGCAGTTCTTC; cdr3_aa: CSARGGEGPVRSNEQFF
j_call: TRBJ2-3; clone_size: many; v_call: TRBV29-1; d_call: -; cdr3_nt: TGCAGCGTGGGCAATTGGGGGTCGACAGATACGCAGTATTTT; cdr3_aa: CSVGNWGSTDTQYF
j_call: TRBJ2-3; clone_size: many; v_call: TRBV6-2/TRBV6-3; d_call: -; cdr3_nt: TGTGCCCTAAGCGGACCGATATTCACAGATACGCAGTATTTT; cdr3_aa: CALSGPIFTDTQYF
j_call: TRBJ2-5; clone_size: many; v_call: TRBV5-1; d_call: -; cdr3_nt: TGCGCCAGCAGCTTCCGGGAGGAGACCCAGTACTTC; cdr3_aa: CASSFREETQYF
j_call: TRBJ2-5; clone_size: many; v_call: TRBV20-1; d_call: -; cdr3_nt: TGCAGTGCTAGGGGTACAGGTCCACAAGAGACCCAGTACTTC; cdr3_aa: CSARGTGPQETQYF
j_call: TRBJ1-6; clone_size: few; v_call: TRBV7-9; d_call: -; cdr3_nt: TGTGCCAGCAGCTCACAGGGAGCCTATAATTCACCCCTCCACTTT; cdr3_aa: CASSSQGAYNSPLHF
j_call: TRBJ2-7; clone_size: few; v_call: TRBV6-5; d_call: TRBD1; cdr3_nt: TGTGCCAGCAGTTACAGCCACGCTCAGACAGGGGGTCGCTACGAGCAGTACTTC; cdr3_aa: CASSYSHAQTGGRYEQYF
j_call: TRBJ2-5; clone_size: -; v_call: TRBV7-2; d_call: -; cdr3_nt: TGTGCCAGCAGCTCCAGGGCAACAGAGACCCAGTACTTC; cdr3_aa: CASSSRATETQYF
j_call: TRBJ2-3; clone_size: few; v_call: TRBV5-1; d_call: -; cdr3_nt: TGCGCCAGCAGCTTGGGGGGCATCGACTCTAGCACAGATACGCAGTATTTT; cdr3_aa: CASSLGGIDSSTDTQYF
j_call: TRBJ2-1; clone_size: many; v_call: TRBV20-1; d_call: -; cdr3_nt: TGCAGTGCTGGTTTGGGGTTTAGACCCTACAATGAGCAGTTCTTC; cdr3_aa: CSAGLGFRPYNEQFF
j_call: TRBJ2-2; clone_size: -; v_call: TRBV15; d_call: -; cdr3_nt: TGTGCCACCAGCAGATTCTACACCGGGGAGCTGTTTTTT; cdr3_aa: CATSRFYTGELFF